These 32 T cell receptor beta chains share one sample of origin, sequenced in a study of blood T cells in healthy people across ages (dated by TCRdb to about 2015). Libraries were made using 5' RACE. Sequencing relied on an Illumina HiSeq 2500. A second PCR of roughly 7 to 11 cycles was performed with a sample-barcoded 5' primer and a J-beta primer mix. TCRdb reworked the public reads: Q25 trimming with fastp, MiXCR clone assembly, productive beta chains retained. Every CDR3 protein is listed once, alongside the most common genes and DNA of its rows. Recorded for this sample are about 1.4 million distinct CDR3 sequences; approximately 59% of them occurred a single time. Together, the top ten hold 6.5% to 8.5% of the sample. The sequenced sample was blood. Receptors were obtained from a man between 18 and 35 years old in good health.

The chain has TRBV5-5 and TRBJ2-7, with D perhaps matching TRBD1 (6 bases). Trimming removed 2 bases from V and 2 bases from J, with 14 bases in between. The CDR3 is made up of 15 amino acids. Germline lookup yields CDR1 SGHKS and CDR2 YYEKEE (reference sequence). The CDR3 nucleotides are TGTGCCAGCAGCTTACGACAGGAAGCAGCCTACGAGCAGTACTTC. Translation: CASSLRQEAAYEQYF.

The V and J genes are TRBV6-1 and TRBJ2-3; no firm D call. This CDR3 is 16 amino acids long. V was shortened by 6 bases and J by 4 bases, with 20 bases between the two germline ends. Germline V CDR1 and CDR2: MNHNS, SASEGT. In DNA, the CDR3 is TGTGCCAGCAGGCCCTTCGTAGAGAGACGGCCAGATACGCAGTATTTT. This encodes CASRPFVERRPDTQYF.

This clonotype has only a few counts. The rearrangement joins TRBV4-1 to TRBJ1-5; TRBD1 aligns across 7 bases. J lost 0 bases, V lost 1 base, and 6 bases had no gene match. The CDR3 runs to 17 residues. Looked up from germline, CDR1 is MGHRA and CDR2 is YSYEKL. CDR3 residues: CASSQVRGQDSNQPQHF. The CDR3 region has the DNA TGCGCCAGCAGCCAAGTACGAGGACAGGATAGCAATCAGCCCCAGCATTTT.

J is TRBJ2-4 and V is TRBV4-3; 8 bases align to TRBD1. The germline V gene has CDR1 LGHNA and CDR2 YSLEER. V was clipped by 2 bases and J by 4 bases; unmatched bases: 13. The length of the CDR3 is 18 residues. The CDR3 here is CASSQKVGTGAKKNIQYF. In DNA form, the CDR3 reads TGCGCCAGCAGCCAAAAGGTCGGGACAGGCGCTAAAAAAAACATTCAGTACTTC.

This chain connects TRBV6-1 to TRBJ1-2, with 8 nucleotides matching TRBD1. The V and J ends lost 5 bases and 0 bases, in that order; junction bases with no gene match: 11. In germline, CDR1 is MNHNS, CDR2 SASEGT. This CDR3 is 17 amino acids long. In DNA, the CDR3 is TGTGCCAGCAGTACGCTCGGACAGGGAGACTCTAACTATGGCTACACCTTC. Translating it yields CASSTLGQGDSNYGYTF.

J is TRBJ1-5 and V is TRBV15; D gene unclear. This CDR3 contains 17 residues. The germline V gene has CDR1 LNHNV and CDR2 YYDKDF (reference sequence). V shed 3 bases and J shed 10 bases, with 25 bases lying between them. The CDR3 loop reads CATSSHPDGPGIKPQHF. In DNA, the CDR3 is TGTGCCACCAGCAGCCATCCGGACGGGCCGGGCATCAAACCCCAGCATTTT.

The V gene is TRBV30, the J gene TRBJ1-2; D is unclear. The CDR3 has 12 residues. Germline values: CDR1 GTSNPN, CDR2 SVGIG (reference sequence). Deletions cut 1 base from V and 2 bases from J, with 5 bases between. CDR3 coding DNA: TGTGCCTGGAGTGCCGGAAACTATGGCTACACCTTC. This codes for CAWSAGNYGYTF.

The V call is TRBV6-1, the J call TRBJ2-7; TRBD1 matches at 10 bases. Trimming cost V 4 bases and J 5 bases; bases outside gene matches: 2. The germline V gene has CDR1 MNHNS and CDR2 SASEGT. The CDR3 totals 13 residues. As DNA, the CDR3 is TGTGCCAGCAGTGGACAGGGGGCAAACGAGCAGTACTTC. Protein product: CASSGQGANEQYF.

This clonotype occurred a few times. V is TRBV29-1 and J is TRBJ2-4, with D possibly matching TRBD2 (6 bases). CDR3 length: 15 residues. The V end was cut by 4 bases, the J end by 13 bases, with 26 bases between. Looked up from germline, CDR1 is SQVTM and CDR2 is ANQGSEA. CDR3 in amino acids: CSVAYRGTASWEQYF. The CDR3 DNA reads as TGCAGCGTTGCTTATCGCGGGACTGCCAGTTGGGAGCAGTACTTC. The full variable domain, its missing parts supplied by reference TRBV29-1 and TRBJ2-4, is SAVISQKPSRDICQRGTSLTIQCQVDSQVTMMFWYRQQPGQSLTLIATANQGSEATYESGFVIDKFPISRPNLTFSTLTVSNMSPEDSSIYLCSVAYRGTASWEQYFGAGTRLSVL.

This clonotype was recorded many times. The chain's CDR3 is CSVEDSRGWTTKETQYF. The CDR3 DNA reads TGCAGCGTTGAAGATTCTAGGGGTTGGACTACCAAAGAGACCCAGTACTTC. The genes are TRBV29-1 and TRBJ2-5; a possible D gene is TRBD2 (6 bases). In germline, CDR1 is SQVTM, CDR2 ANQGSEA. V shed 0 bases and J shed 3 bases, with 20 bases lying between them. The CDR3 is made up of 17 amino acids.

The genes are TRBV3-1 and TRBJ2-5; possibly TRBD2 for D (5 bases). The germline V gene has CDR1 LGHDT and CDR2 YNNKEL (reference sequence). V lost 4 bases, J lost 11 bases, and 17 bases lay in between. This CDR3 is built from 13 residues. In DNA form, the CDR3 reads TGTGCCAGCAGCCGCGGACTGGTCTACGGGCAGTACTTC. It codes for CASSRGLVYGQYF.

This chain connects TRBV12-3 or TRBV12-4 to TRBJ2-5; 10 bases align to TRBD1. This CDR3 region has 16 residues. Losses at the gene ends were 4 bases for V and 4 bases for J; bases not matched to a gene: 9. The CDR3 DNA reads TGTGCCAGCAGTTCCCAACGGGACAGGGGAGGAGAGACCCAGTACTTC. Translated, it gives CASSSQRDRGGETQYF.

CDR3 residues: CASLSKGYTEAFF. The CDR3 DNA sequence: TGTGCCAGTTTATCTAAAGGGTACACTGAAGCTTTCTTT. The chain joins TRBV6-6 to TRBJ1-1; D is unclear. The germline V gene encodes CDR1 MNHNY and CDR2 SVGAGI (reference sequence). CDR3 length equals 13 residues. V gave up 9 bases and J gave up 3 bases, with 14 bases separating them.

The V call is TRBV29-1, the J call TRBJ2-1, with TRBD2 identical over 9 bases. CDR3 length equals 15 residues. Germline V gene lookup returns CDR1 SQVTM and CDR2 ANQGSEA. Trimming cost V 3 bases and J 5 bases; bases outside gene matches: 8. CDR3 DNA sequence: TGCAGCGTTGAGGTTGAAGCGGGAGGTAACAATGAGCAGTTCTTC. It is translated as CSVEVEAGGNNEQFF.

The rearrangement links TRBV28 to TRBJ2-7; TRBD1 is a possible D gene (6 bases). CDR1 MDHEN and CDR2 SYDVKM come from the germline V gene. CDR3 length: 14 amino acids. V lost 4 bases and J 7 bases, leaving 17 bases between the germline ends. CDR3 region: CASSYRVRDNEQYF. CDR3 bases: TGTGCCAGCAGTTACAGGGTTCGGGACAATGAGCAGTACTTC.

The chain combines TRBV27 with TRBJ2-7; D may be TRBD1 (5 bases). The CDR3 extends over 13 amino acids. Germline V lookup: CDR1 MNHEY, CDR2 SMNVEV (reference sequence). V was clipped by 5 bases and J by 6 bases, with 14 bases between them. CDR3 in amino acids: CASSLGVGVEQYF. The DNA for the CDR3 is TGTGCCAGCAGTCTTGGAGTAGGGGTCGAGCAGTACTTC.

This clonotype was detected only a few times. The chain recombines TRBV12-3 or TRBV12-4 with TRBJ1-4; D is unresolved. The CDR3 loop spans 15 amino acids. Between the trimmed V and J ends, which lost 6 bases and 0 bases, there was a span of 11 bases. The CDR3 is CASSREGATNEKLFF. The CDR3, as DNA: TGTGCCAGCAGCCGGGAGGGCGCAACTAATGAAAAACTGTTTTTT.

This chain uses TRBV12-3 or TRBV12-4 with TRBJ2-1, with TRBD2 matching 7 bases. The V gene end was trimmed by 6 bases and the J gene end by 8 bases; junction bases not matched to a gene: 19. This CDR3 is 17 amino acids long. The CDR3 DNA sequence: TGTGCCAGCAGCTTAACCTCAGCGGGAACCGCTAGGTATGAGCAGTTCTTC. Amino acid sequence: CASSLTSAGTARYEQFF.

This clonotype was detected once. This rearrangement joins TRBV20-1 to TRBJ1-1, with D possibly matching TRBD1 (5 bases). The CDR3 runs 12 residues. Trimming removed 3 bases at V and 3 bases at J, with 8 bases between. The germline gives CDR1 DFQATT, CDR2 SNEGSKA (reference sequence). The CDR3 nucleotides are TGCAGTGCTAGTTGGGGGGACACTGAAGCTTTCTTT. The encoded protein is CSASWGDTEAFF.

The chain employs TRBV6-5 and TRBJ2-4; 7 nucleotides match TRBD1. TRBJ2-7 explains the end of the DNA better; the J call may be wrong. CDR1 and CDR2 (germline): MNHEY, SVGAGI. This CDR3 spans 19 amino acids. The CDR3 DNA is TGTGCCAGCAGCTACATATTGGGACAGCATTCCCGTAAGCCCTACGAGCAGTACTTC. Protein: CASSYILGQHSRKPYEQYF.

A few counts support this clonotype. The chain employs TRBV28 and TRBJ2-7; 7 nucleotides align to TRBD1. The V segment lost 5 bases and the J segment 6 bases; nucleotides outside the gene matches: 16. CDR1 and CDR2 (germline): MDHEN, SYDVKM. This CDR3 has 16 residues. The CDR3: CASSSQPTGKEGEQYF. The CDR3 region has the DNA TGTGCCAGCAGTAGCCAACCGACAGGGAAAGAAGGCGAGCAGTACTTC.

This chain uses TRBV18 with TRBJ2-5, with a tentative D call TRBD2 (6 bases). Trimming stripped 2 bases from V and 3 bases from J, with 10 bases between. This CDR3 contains 14 residues. Germline lookup yields CDR1 KGHSH and CDR2 LQKENI. The CDR3 region is CASSPAGMEETQYF. The CDR3 DNA follows: TGTGCCAGCTCACCAGCGGGGATGGAAGAGACCCAGTACTTC.

There are a few counts of this clonotype. The V and J genes are TRBV20-1 and TRBJ2-5; the D is unclear. CDR1 and CDR2 (germline): DFQATT, SNEGSKA (reference sequence). The CDR3 loop spans 11 amino acids. V was trimmed by 7 bases and J by 2 bases, leaving 8 bases between them. The CDR3 DNA is TGCAGTGGACATGGGCAAGAGACCCAGTACTTC. As protein: CSGHGQETQYF.

This clonotype showed up just a few times. At one of its ends the junction is not consistent with the germline gene, which may arise from a read error. The chain has TRBV4-2 and TRBJ2-1; D gene ambiguous. The CDR3 is 13 amino acids. Germline V gene data show CDR1 as LGHNA and CDR2 as YNFKEQ. CDR3 nucleotide sequence: TGTGCCAGCAGTCAAGTGAATACCGACGAGCAGTTCTTC. Amino acid sequence: CASSQVNTDEQFF.

The chain uses TRBV15 and TRBJ1-1; D might be TRBD1 (5 bases). The CDR3 consists of 14 residues. Germline-derived CDR1 and CDR2 are LNHNV and YYDKDF (reference sequence). The ends were cut back, 7 bases at V and 1 base at J, with 13 bases in the middle. The CDR3 is CATKRGRTNTEAFF. In DNA, the CDR3 is TGTGCCACCAAAAGGGGACGGACGAACACTGAAGCTTTCTTT.

The CDR3 DNA follows: TGTGCCAGCAGCTTTAACCCTGGAGGGAACACTGAAGCTTTCTTT. It specifies CASSFNPGGNTEAFF. This sequence joins TRBV5-5 and TRBJ1-1, with unresolved D. Germline CDR1 and CDR2: SGHKS and YYEKEE (reference sequence). The CDR3 has 15 residues. V lost 2 bases, J lost 1 base, and 12 bases lay in between.

In this sample, this clonotype turned up once. The rearrangement joins TRBV11-2 to TRBJ2-7; 10 bases line up with TRBD2. The trim removed 1 base at V and 4 bases at J, leaving 10 bases unmatched. CDR1 SGHAT and CDR2 FQNNGV come from the germline V gene. CDR3 size: 17 residues. The CDR3, as DNA: TGTGCCAGCAGCTTAGGGAGCGGGAGGGCCGGTATGTACGAGCAGTACTTC. As protein: CASSLGSGRAGMYEQYF. Filled out from reference TRBV11-2 and TRBJ2-7, the complete variable domain reads EAGVAQSPRYKIIEKRQSVAFWCNPISGHATLYWYQQILGQGPKLLIQFQNNGVVDDSQLPKDRFSAERLKGVDSTLKIQPAKLEDSAVYLCASSLGSGRAGMYEQYFGPGTRLTVT.

The chain has TRBV12-5 and TRBJ2-7; 8 nucleotides line up with TRBD1. Germline CDR1 is LGHNT and CDR2 is FRNRAP. The V gene end was trimmed by 2 bases and the J gene end by 1 base; junction bases not matched to a gene: 19. The CDR3 is 20 residues long. CDR3 amino acids: CASGLPSPAPDREFSYEQYF. CDR3 bases: TGTGCTAGTGGTTTGCCGAGCCCCGCGCCGGACAGGGAGTTTTCCTACGAGCAGTACTTC.

This chain connects TRBV5-1 to TRBJ2-3, with 8 bases matching TRBD2. The J segment lost 0 bases and the V segment lost 2 bases, leaving 2 bases of the junction unmatched. The V gene's germline CDR1 is SGHRS and CDR2 YFSETQ. This CDR3 contains 15 residues. The CDR3 DNA reads TGCGCCAGCAGCTTCCCTAGCGGGAGCACAGATACGCAGTATTTT. Translating gives CASSFPSGSTDTQYF.

The chain joins TRBV2 to TRBJ1-2, with D maybe TRBD1 (5 bases). The CDR3 runs to 14 residues. V was shortened by 6 bases and J by 5 bases, with 16 bases between the two germline ends. The germline V gene has CDR1 SNHLY and CDR2 FYNNEI. CDR3 region: CASRGAGGSYGYTF. The CDR3 DNA sequence: TGTGCCAGCAGGGGAGCTGGGGGAAGTTATGGCTACACCTTC.

The chain employs TRBV6-2 or TRBV6-3 and TRBJ1-2, with D perhaps matching TRBD1 (6 bases). V was shortened by 0 bases and J by 2 bases, with 19 bases between the two germline ends. The CDR3 runs 18 residues. Germline lookup yields CDR1 MNHEY and CDR2 SVGEGT. DNA for the CDR3: TGTGCCAGCAGTTACTCCCGGGACACCGACTATACCAACTATGGCTACACCTTC. Its protein product is CASSYSRDTDYTNYGYTF.

In this sample, this clonotype turned up a few times. The genes are TRBV5-1 and TRBJ2-7; D is ambiguous. The CDR3 covers 11 residues. The V end was cut by 7 bases, the J end by 3 bases, with 8 bases between. Per the germline V gene, CDR1 is SGHRS and CDR2 is YFSETQ. The CDR3 region has the DNA TGCGCCAGCGCTACGAGCTACGAGCAGTACTTC. It is translated as CASATSYEQYF.